One and the same sample provided the 22 T cell receptor beta chains below, sequenced in a study of cytomegalovirus exposure and HLA in healthy donors. PCR primers comprised 60 Vbeta and 13 Jbeta primers. The protocol was immunoSEQ multiplex PCR, while the TCRdb copy is restricted to in-frame clones and leaves out a portion. The sample holds roughly 120,000 clones; approximately 76% are singletons and the top ten take 15% to 20%. Specimen: PBMCs. The source of these receptors is a man in his forties or fifties in good health and CMV-seropositive.

J is TRBJ2-5 and V is TRBV25-1; tentative D call: TRBD2 (6 bases). Trimming left V 4 bases short and J 5 bases short, with 20 bases between. The CDR3 is made up of 16 amino acids. Germline V CDR1 and CDR2: MGHDK, SYGVNS. The CDR3 region is CASSGWRNGGHETQYF. The CDR3 region has the DNA TGTGCCAGCAGTGGATGGAGGAACGGAGGGCACGAGACCCAGTACTTC.

This rearrangement joins TRBV9 to TRBJ2-5, with D tentatively TRBD2 (6 bases). The V end lost 4 bases, the J end lost 4 bases, and 20 bases lay between the germline ends. CDR1 and CDR2 from the germline V gene are SGDLS and YYNGEE. The CDR3 is made up of 16 amino acids. The CDR3 nucleotides are TGTGCCAGCAGCCCATTGGGGCGGGGCGATAGAGAGACCCAGTACTTC. Translated: CASSPLGRGDRETQYF.

The rearrangement uses TRBV29-1 and TRBJ2-7; 8 nucleotides align to TRBD1. The CDR3 totals 14 residues. CDR1 SQVTM and CDR2 ANQGSEA come from the germline V gene. V was pared by 4 bases and J by 5 bases, with 10 bases of the junction left unmatched. CDR3 bases: TGCAGCGTTGGTCTTAGGGACAGGTTCCACGAGCAGTACTTC. As protein: CSVGLRDRFHEQYF.

V gene TRBV5-4 combines with J gene TRBJ2-2; tentatively, D is TRBD2 (5 bases). Trimming stripped 4 bases from V and 1 base from J, with 8 bases between. This CDR3 is 14 amino acids long. Germline V CDR1 and CDR2: SGHNT, YYREEE (reference sequence). The CDR3 DNA reads TGTGCCAGCAGCCGAGGAGGGAACACCGGGGAGCTGTTTTTT. As protein: CASSRGGNTGELFF.

The chain couples TRBV6-1 to TRBJ1-5; 9 bases match TRBD1. V lost 3 bases to trimming and J lost 3 bases; unmatched junction nucleotides: 3. The CDR3 sequence is 15 residues long. The germline CDR1 and CDR2 sequences are MNHNS and SASEGT. The CDR3 nucleotides read TGTGCCAGCAGTGAGGGACAGGGTTTCAATCAGCCCCAGCATTTT. It yields the protein CASSEGQGFNQPQHF.

The rearrangement links TRBV2 to TRBJ2-1, with 9 bases lining up with TRBD2. J gave up 7 bases and V 8 bases, and 9 bases lay outside the gene matches. This CDR3 comprises 14 residues. Germline V lookup: CDR1 SNHLY, CDR2 FYNNEI. CDR3 residues: CASSGREGWNEQFF. In DNA form, the CDR3 reads TGTGCCAGCTCGGGGCGGGAGGGTTGGAATGAGCAGTTCTTC.

This clone came up many times. The chain recombines TRBV18 with TRBJ2-7, with D tentatively TRBD1 (6 bases). Germline CDR1 is KGHSH and CDR2 is LQKENI. Trimming left V 10 bases short and J 5 bases short, with 21 bases between. The CDR3 has 14 amino acids. The CDR3 region is CATTSPGVADEQYF. As DNA, the CDR3 is TGTGCCACAACTTCTCCAGGGGTGGCCGACGAGCAGTACTTC.

The chain combines TRBV5-1 with TRBJ1-5; D is unresolved. Germline lookup yields CDR1 SGHRS and CDR2 YFSETQ. CDR3 length equals 16 residues. Trimming took off 0 bases at V and 2 bases at J, with 12 bases between the two ends. The CDR3, as DNA: TGCGCCAGCAGCTTGGGCGGGTTGGGTGGCAATCAGCCCCAGCATTTT. Translated, it gives CASSLGGLGGNQPQHF.

In this sample, this clone turned up once. The CDR3 bases are TGTGCCAGCAGCTTAGGGGACCCAGGGGGCACTGAAGCTTTCTTT. This translates into CASSLGDPGGTEAFF. The gene calls are TRBV11-2 and TRBJ1-1; 7 bases match TRBD1. The V and J ends lost 1 base and 4 bases, in that order; junction bases with no gene match: 6. Per germline, CDR1 SGHAT and CDR2 FQNNGV. The CDR3 is made up of 15 amino acids. The full variable domain, rest sourced from reference TRBV11-2 and TRBJ1-1, is EAGVAQSPRYKIIEKRQSVAFWCNPISGHATLYWYQQILGQGPKLLIQFQNNGVVDDSQLPKDRFSAERLKGVDSTLKIQPAKLEDSAVYLCASSLGDPGGTEAFFGQGTRLTVV.

This clone was picked up a small number of times. The chain links TRBV6-7 to TRBJ2-2, with 9 bases fitting TRBD2. TRBV6-7 is classed as an ORF, of uncertain function. V trimming: 0 bases; J trimming: 2 bases; junction bases outside the gene matches: 7. There are 18 residues in the CDR3. The CDR3 here is CASSYSIKTSGNTGELFF. In DNA, the CDR3 is TGTGCCAGCAGTTACTCGATAAAGACTAGCGGTAACACCGGGGAGCTGTTTTTT.

This chain joins TRBV19 and TRBJ2-5, with D possibly being TRBD1 (6 bases). The germline V gene encodes CDR1 LNHDA and CDR2 SQIVND (reference sequence). This CDR3 is built from 12 residues. V lost 5 bases and J lost 5, with 9 bases in between. The CDR3 here is CASSERGETQYF. The CDR3 bases are TGTGCCAGTAGTGAAAGGGGGGAGACCCAGTACTTC.

V gene TRBV19 combines with J gene TRBJ1-5; 8 bases agree with TRBD1. From germline, CDR1 is LNHDA and CDR2 SQIVND (reference sequence). J was trimmed by 5 bases and V by 5 bases; bases with no gene match: 8. The CDR3 covers 15 residues. Here the CDR3 DNA reads TGTGCCAGTAGTGCAGGGACAGGTTTTGATCAGCCCCAGCATTTT. Translating it yields CASSAGTGFDQPQHF.

The chain carries TRBV27 and TRBJ2-3, with a possible D match to TRBD1 (5 bases). The CDR3 length is 14 residues. Germline loops: CDR1 MNHEY, CDR2 SMNVEV (reference sequence). V dropped 3 bases and J dropped 2 bases, with 9 bases sitting between them. The DNA for the CDR3 is TGTGCCAGCAGTTTTGGGGCTAACACAGATACGCAGTATTTT. This sequence encodes CASSFGANTDTQYF.

A few counts support this clone. DNA of the CDR3: TGTGCCAGCAGTACCCGGAGCGGGGACGAGCAGTTCTTC. Amino acids: CASSTRSGDEQFF. The chain has TRBV6-6 and TRBJ2-1; 7 bases fit TRBD2. CDR3 length equals 13 residues. The germline gives CDR1 MNHNY, CDR2 SVGAGI (reference sequence). V was clipped by 5 bases and J by 10 bases; unmatched bases: 8.

This chain connects TRBV10-2 to TRBJ2-7; 14 nucleotides line up with TRBD2. Germline V gives CDR1 WSHSY, CDR2 SAAADI. The CDR3 extends over 14 amino acids. Losses at the gene ends were 7 bases for V and 2 bases for J; bases not matched to a gene: 1. CDR3 region: CASMTSGRAYEQYF. The DNA of the CDR3 is TGCGCCAGCATGACTAGCGGGAGGGCCTACGAGCAGTACTTC.

The V and J genes are TRBV9 and TRBJ2-7; TRBD1 matches 7 bases. CDR1 is SGDLS and CDR2 is YYNGEE in the germline V gene. The J segment lost 0 bases and the V segment lost 0 bases, leaving 6 bases of the junction unmatched. CDR3 length: 16 residues. The CDR3 spells CASSVGDRASSYEQYF. The DNA for the CDR3 is TGTGCCAGCAGCGTAGGAGACAGGGCGAGCTCCTACGAGCAGTACTTC.

The V call is TRBV27, the J call TRBJ1-2; no definite D call. The CDR3 contains 14 residues. Between the trimmed V and J ends, which lost 3 bases and 8 bases, there was a span of 16 bases. CDR1 and CDR2 (germline): MNHEY, SMNVEV (reference sequence). The CDR3 loop is CASSLLPLSGGYTF. As DNA, the CDR3 is TGTGCCAGCAGTTTGCTTCCCCTATCGGGAGGCTACACCTTC.

Written as DNA, the CDR3 is TGTGCCAGCAGTTACTTGAGGGGGGGGACCTACAATGAGCAGTTCTTC. Residues: CASSYLRGGTYNEQFF. The genes are TRBV6-5 and TRBJ2-1, with D possibly TRBD2 on 7 matching bases. Germline V gives CDR1 MNHEY, CDR2 SVGAGI. The CDR3 runs to 16 residues. Trimming pared 1 base from V and 2 bases from J, leaving 12 bases between.

This chain links TRBV5-6 with TRBJ2-2, with 7 bases aligning to TRBD1. Trimming at V came to 3 bases and at J to 5 bases, leaving 4 bases not matched to a gene. The germline V gene encodes CDR1 SGHDT and CDR2 YYEEEE. The CDR3 loop spans 14 amino acids. The CDR3 nucleotides read TGTGCCAGCAGCTCCGGGACAGCAACCGGGGAGCTGTTTTTT. The encoded protein is CASSSGTATGELFF. The entire variable domain, with the rest obtained from reference TRBV5-6 and TRBJ2-2, is as follows: DAGVTQSPTHLIKTRGQQVTLRCSPKSGHDTVSWYQQALGQGPQFIFQYYEEEERQRGNFPDRFSGHQFPNYSSELNVNALLLGDSALYLCASSSGTATGELFFGEGSRLTVL.

This clone was observed a few times. The chain uses TRBV6-5 and TRBJ2-2; D possibly corresponds to TRBD2 (7 bases). CDR3 length equals 16 residues. Germline V gene sequence: CDR1 MNHEY, CDR2 SVGAGI. The germline V and J ends were trimmed by 2 bases and 6 bases, with 16 bases remaining between them. The CDR3 loop is CASSYEGGTYSGELFF. In DNA form, the CDR3 reads TGTGCCAGCAGTTACGAGGGGGGGACTTACTCCGGGGAGCTGTTTTTT.

The chain recombines TRBV19 with TRBJ2-7, with TRBD1 identical over 8 bases. After removal of 3 bases from V and 4 bases from J, the junction contained 5 bases not matched to a gene. The CDR3 is 14 residues long. From germline, CDR1 is LNHDA and CDR2 SQIVND (reference sequence). CDR3 protein: CASSIARQGYEQYF. The CDR3 coding sequence is TGTGCCAGTAGTATTGCCAGACAGGGGTACGAGCAGTACTTC.

The chain recombines TRBV18 with TRBJ1-5, with TRBD1 identical over 9 bases. This CDR3 spans 16 amino acids. The J segment lost 2 bases and the V segment lost 4 bases, leaving 6 bases of the junction unmatched. From germline, CDR1 is KGHSH and CDR2 LQKENI. Here the CDR3 DNA reads TGTGCCAGCTCACAACAGGGGGCGTGGGGCAATCAGCCCCAGCATTTT. Translated: CASSQQGAWGNQPQHF.